Here is one T cell receptor (beta chain) with its context. Its antigen is not identified. This sample was included in a study of T-cell memory formation after mild COVID-19. MiXCR, applied by TCRdb to the 5' RACE reads, yields one record per CDR3 protein. The repertoire holds 450,000 or so distinct CDR3 sequences, with around a quarter as singletons. The CDR3 covers 15 residues. J gave up 1 base and V 6 bases, and 4 bases lay outside the gene matches. Findings of the study overall: Among CD4+ contracting clones, most were CM and EM, and CD8+ ones EMRA.

The sample taken for sequencing was PBMCs or a T cell subset sorted from them (not recorded which). The clonotype comes from an adult woman who had mild COVID-19 (a few samples of this study predate the infection). Cell type and time point are not known. The chain recombines TRBV12-3 or TRBV12-4 with TRBJ2-2, with 8 bases that match TRBD1. CDR3 nucleotides: TGTGCCAGCAGCTGGGGACAGGTGAACACCGGGGAGCTGTTTTTT. Translation gives CASSWGQVNTGELFF.